The clone carrying this T cell receptor (beta chain) was counted only a few times. Its antigen is not known. These data come from a study of T cells in localized non-small cell lung cancer. General study findings and limits: Patients showing higher blood T cell density tended to see longer overall survival. The appearance of a median approximately 61 of the top 100 tumor clones was seen in adjacent lung.

This CDR3 is built from 16 residues. V trimming: 4 bases; J trimming: 0 bases; junction bases outside the gene matches: 6. In germline, CDR1 is SGHRS, CDR2 YFSETQ. Clones were read by immunoSEQ multiplex PCR, and TCRdb kept only the in-frame ones, dropping some. The table lists approximately 1,800 clones, under 30% of them singletons. The sequence came from a male donor aged 60 or over with stage II squamous cell lung carcinoma. Source: normal lung tissue next to the tumor, taken before any cancer treatment. The chain recombines TRBV5-1 with TRBJ1-3, with TRBD1 matching 8 bases. This CDR3 reads CASSPGTGNSGNTIYF. Written as DNA, the CDR3 is TGCGCCAGCAGCCCTGGGACAGGCAACTCTGGAAACACCATATATTTT.